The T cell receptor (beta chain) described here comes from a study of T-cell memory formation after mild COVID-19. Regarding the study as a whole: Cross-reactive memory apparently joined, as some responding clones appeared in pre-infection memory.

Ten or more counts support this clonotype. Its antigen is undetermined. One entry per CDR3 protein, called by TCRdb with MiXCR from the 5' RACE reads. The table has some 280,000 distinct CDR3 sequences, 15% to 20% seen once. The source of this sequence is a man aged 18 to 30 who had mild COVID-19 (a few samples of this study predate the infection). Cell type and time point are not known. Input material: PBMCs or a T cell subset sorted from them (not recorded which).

DNA of the CDR3: TGTGCCAGCAGCATCCGGACAGGCAGGCTCAATTCACCCCTCCACTTT. Its protein is CASSIRTGRLNSPLHF. The chain joins TRBV7-2 to TRBJ1-6; 7 bases align to TRBD1. Germline V gene lookup returns CDR1 SGHTA and CDR2 FQGNSA. The CDR3 runs 16 residues. J gave up 7 bases and V 5 bases, and 11 bases lay outside the gene matches.